The 21 T cell receptor beta chains in this list originate from one sample, sequenced in a study of beta chain features in type 1 diabetes. Whole-study findings and limits: TCRB CDR3 length was moderately but significantly reduced in all four CD4+ subsets of Type 1 diabetes patients.

Expressed TCRB transcripts were sequenced because the isolated RNA had all been reverse transcribed beforehand. Repertoires were generated with immunoSEQ multiplex PCR, while TCRdb's copy carries only in-frame clones and drops some. The sample shows 230,000 or so clones, roughly 16% of them seen only once. These receptors lack a known antigen. The sequenced sample was naive CD4+ T cells from blood. The receptors shown here come from a man aged 25 to 40 with type 1 diabetes.

The gene calls are TRBV18 and TRBJ1-5; D not certain. Trimming took 6 bases from V and 5 from J, leaving 8 bases between them. The CDR3 totals 12 residues. The V gene's germline CDR1 is KGHSH and CDR2 LQKENI. The DNA for the CDR3 is TGTGCCAGCTCCGCAAGTGATCAGCCCCAGCATTTT. As protein: CASSASDQPQHF.

The chain combines TRBV29-1 with TRBJ2-1; 9 nucleotides line up with TRBD1. This CDR3 is built from 13 residues. Looked up from germline, CDR1 is SQVTM and CDR2 is ANQGSEA. J was trimmed by 6 bases and V by 7 bases; bases with no gene match: 7. The CDR3 sequence is CSAAGTGRNEQFF. In DNA form, the CDR3 reads TGCAGCGCTGCCGGGACAGGGCGCAATGAGCAGTTCTTC.

This chain connects TRBV10-3 to TRBJ2-1; 7 nucleotides line up with TRBD2. The germline V gene encodes CDR1 ENHRY and CDR2 SYGVKD. This CDR3 comprises 15 residues. J lost 7 bases, V lost 0 bases, and 6 bases had no gene match. The CDR3 loop reads CAISESGRAVNEQFF. The CDR3 bases are TGTGCCATCAGTGAGTCGGGGAGGGCCGTAAATGAGCAGTTCTTC.

This clone was seen a handful of times. The gene calls are TRBV9 and TRBJ2-1; TRBD2 agrees at 8 bases. With V trimmed by 3 bases and J by 3 bases, 8 bases remained unmatched. Germline CDR1 reads SGDLS; CDR2 reads YYNGEE. The CDR3 totals 16 residues. CDR3 in DNA: TGTGCCAGCAGCGCGAGCGGGGGACTAATCTACAATGAGCAGTTCTTC. It encodes CASSASGGLIYNEQFF.

The rearrangement uses TRBV27 and TRBJ2-5; 7 positions agree with TRBD1. Germline assignment: CDR1 MNHEY and CDR2 SMNVEV (reference sequence). V lost 3 bases to trimming and J lost 7 bases; unmatched junction nucleotides: 5. The CDR3 has 13 residues. CDR3 in amino acids: CASSFTGDVTQYF. The CDR3 region has the DNA TGTGCCAGCAGTTTTACAGGGGATGTGACCCAGTACTTC.

The chain is built from TRBV7-2 and TRBJ2-1; D gene unclear. Germline V gene sequence: CDR1 SGHTA, CDR2 FQGNSA. The CDR3 runs 12 residues. With 5 bases removed from V and 8 bases from J, the gap between germline ends came to 10 bases. The CDR3 spells CASSPRKDEQFF. For the CDR3, the DNA is TGTGCCAGCAGCCCTAGAAAGGATGAGCAGTTCTTC.

Only a few counts were recorded for this clone. The rearrangement joins TRBV28 to TRBJ2-1; 11 bases align to TRBD1. In germline, CDR1 is MDHEN, CDR2 SYDVKM. The J segment lost 7 bases and the V segment lost 6 bases, leaving 5 bases of the junction unmatched. The CDR3 contains 14 residues. The CDR3 sequence: CASSPGQGANEQFF. CDR3 nucleotide sequence: TGTGCCAGCAGCCCCGGACAGGGGGCAAATGAGCAGTTCTTC.

The chain is built from TRBV30 and TRBJ2-7; 8 nucleotides agree with TRBD1. The V gene's germline CDR1 is GTSNPN and CDR2 SVGIG (reference sequence). The CDR3 runs to 15 residues. V gave up 3 bases and J gave up 3 bases; unmatched junction bases: 10. CDR3 DNA: TGTGCCTGGAGGAGCCCGGGACAGGCCCACTACGAGCAGTACTTC. Translation gives CAWRSPGQAHYEQYF.

The chain recombines TRBV20-1 with TRBJ2-7; D gene unclear. Trimming cost V 5 bases and J 2 bases, with 7 bases left between them. Germline V lookup: CDR1 DFQATT, CDR2 SNEGSKA (reference sequence). The CDR3 contains 11 residues. The CDR3 loop is CSAPATYEQYF. The CDR3 DNA follows: TGCAGTGCTCCCGCGACCTACGAGCAGTACTTC.

The chain recombines TRBV28 with TRBJ2-2, with 16 bases aligning to TRBD2. The V and J ends lost 3 bases and 0 bases, in that order; junction bases with no gene match: 4. The germline V gene has CDR1 MDHEN and CDR2 SYDVKM. This CDR3 is 19 amino acids long. Here the CDR3 DNA reads TGTGCCAGCAGTTTCCTGGGACTAGCGGGAGGGGCGAACACCGGGGAGCTGTTTTTT. Translation gives CASSFLGLAGGANTGELFF.

The chain joins TRBV4-1 to TRBJ2-1; TRBD2 agrees at 10 bases. The CDR3 runs to 15 residues. The germline V gene has CDR1 MGHRA and CDR2 YSYEKL. With 3 bases clipped from V and 4 bases from J, the junction kept 3 bases outside the gene matches. DNA for the CDR3: TGCGCCAGCAGCCAGGGACTAGCGACATACAATGAGCAGTTCTTC. Translating gives CASSQGLATYNEQFF.

This clone was recorded a few times. The chain employs TRBV28 and TRBJ2-7; D might be TRBD1 (6 bases). In germline, CDR1 is MDHEN, CDR2 SYDVKM. The CDR3 extends over 14 amino acids. Trimming cost V 6 bases and J 0 bases, with 12 bases left between them. This chain's CDR3 is CASSRQALSYEQYF. The DNA of the CDR3 is TGTGCCAGCAGCCGACAGGCCCTCTCCTACGAGCAGTACTTC.

This clone was found a few times. The chain combines TRBV4-1 with TRBJ2-7; 14 bases are shared with TRBD2. The V gene end was trimmed by 1 base and the J gene end by 4 bases; junction bases not matched to a gene: 6. The V gene's germline CDR1 is MGHRA and CDR2 YSYEKL. This CDR3 is built from 17 residues. CDR3 in DNA: TGCGCCAGCAGCCAAGTCCACGGGACTAGCGGGAGTTACGAGCAGTACTTC. Translated: CASSQVHGTSGSYEQYF.

This clone was counted only a few times. The CDR3 DNA is TGCAGTGCCACTGAAGCTTTCTTT. This encodes CSATEAFF. The chain recombines TRBV20-1 with TRBJ1-1; the D is unclear. Germline V lookup: CDR1 DFQATT, CDR2 SNEGSKA (reference sequence). V was shortened by 6 bases and J by 4 bases, with 0 bases between the two germline ends. There are 8 residues in the CDR3.

The rearrangement uses TRBV4-1 and TRBJ2-1; TRBD1 is a possible D gene (6 bases). Trimming pared 7 bases from V and 9 bases from J, leaving 10 bases between. The germline CDR1 and CDR2 sequences are MGHRA and YSYEKL. CDR3 length: 11 amino acids. CDR3 nucleotide sequence: TGCGCCAGCAAGACAGGCCGTGAGCAGTTCTTC. Its translation is CASKTGREQFF.

This clone has more than one count but fewer than ten. The chain recombines TRBV9 with TRBJ2-7; no clear D gene. The CDR3 is 11 amino acids. The V end was cut by 5 bases, the J end by 7 bases, with 10 bases between. Germline CDR1 SGDLS, CDR2 YYNGEE. CDR3 sequence reads: CASRSFEEQYF. In nucleotides, the CDR3 is TGTGCCAGCAGATCTTTCGAGGAGCAGTACTTC.

A single count supports this clone. The rearrangement joins TRBV6-1 to TRBJ2-1, with D hard to call. Germline CDR1 and CDR2: MNHNS and SASEGT. This CDR3 has 9 amino acids. Deletions cut 9 bases from V and 6 bases from J, with 3 bases between. CDR3 protein: CASSNEQFF. The DNA for the CDR3 is TGTGCCAGTAGCAATGAGCAGTTCTTC.

The chain joins TRBV14 to TRBJ1-5; D not certain. Germline assignment: CDR1 SGHDN and CDR2 FVKESK. The CDR3 consists of 14 residues. Deletions cut 1 base from V and 7 bases from J, with 11 bases between. The CDR3 coding sequence is TGTGCCAGCAGCCAAGGAGGTTTTAGGCAGCCCCAGCATTTT. Amino acids: CASSQGGFRQPQHF.

CDR3 amino acids: CASTTPLGREQPQHF. In DNA form, the CDR3 reads TGTGCCAGCACCACCCCGCTGGGTAGGGAACAGCCCCAGCATTTT. The genes are TRBV28 and TRBJ1-5; unclear D gene. Germline loops: CDR1 MDHEN, CDR2 SYDVKM. CDR3 length: 15 residues. Between the trimmed V and J ends, which lost 7 bases and 7 bases, there was a span of 20 bases.

This chain uses TRBV4-2 with TRBJ2-7, with D tentatively TRBD1 (5 bases). CDR1 LGHNA and CDR2 YNFKEQ come from the germline V gene. The CDR3 consists of 14 residues. V lost 4 bases and J lost 3, with 13 bases in between. Written as DNA, the CDR3 is TGTGCCAGCAGCCGCGTAGGGGAATACTACGAGCAGTACTTC. This translates into CASSRVGEYYEQYF.

There are a few counts of this clone. The genes are TRBV4-1 and TRBJ2-3, with TRBD2 identical over 11 bases. In germline, CDR1 is MGHRA, CDR2 YSYEKL. The CDR3 covers 17 residues. The trim removed 5 bases at V and 0 bases at J, leaving 7 bases unmatched. The CDR3, as DNA: TGCGCCAGCAGCGGTTTGGGACTAGCGGCTAGCACAGATACGCAGTATTTT. Protein: CASSGLGLAASTDTQYF.